The T cell receptor (beta chain) under discussion was sequenced for a study of blood T cells in healthy people across ages (dated by TCRdb to 2015 to 2017). Regarding the research as a whole: Template switching captured roughly one uniquely barcoded TCR beta cDNA molecule per two T cells in model experiments. To avoid experimental bias, donors of different ages were spread randomly across the sequencing lanes. The donors were split into four age groups: young (average around 16 years), middle-aged (roughly 39), aged (over 55) and long-lived (about 82). Age-related changes in TCR beta repertoire diversity were measured in the study by deep sequencing normalized with unique cDNA molecular identifiers. For two donors (one aged 18 to 30 and one aged 80 or older), the study analyzed two additional independent replicas of 1 million unique cDNA reads from the same blood draw. The research as a whole found: The CMV infection status of donors was not known, potentially confounding age-related changes in expanded clonotypes. Observed TCR beta diversity per million T cells fell roughly linearly with age, and a significant reduction was already apparent by age around 36. There was a strong correlation between observed TCR beta diversity and the percentage of naive T cells measured by flow cytometry. Total diversity estimates from one million sequenced T cells were considered lower bounds and underestimates. Compared with the aged group, the long-lived group had more naive CD4+ T cells, fewer expanded clones and increased TCR diversity, a pattern suggesting age selection. Bulk unsorted PBMC profiling prevented conclusive comparison of naive and antigen-experienced compartments.

As to this clonotype: This clone's antigen is unknown. No much larger clone is present one base from it, and per-base qualities are unavailable.

Looking up the germline V gene yields CDR1 ENHRY and CDR2 SYGVKD. Trimming leaves V shorter by 6 bases and J shorter by 7 bases, with the junction holding 7 bases beyond the gene matches. The CDR3 sequence holds 15 residues, the cysteine and phenylalanine included. The only DNA kept is the CDR3, 45 bases in frame from the first base. The roughly 39 donors, aged about 6 to 90 years, were systemically healthy Caucasian individuals from Russia. Approximately 11 milliliters of peripheral blood were drawn from each donor into EDTA-treated Vacutainer tubes. Ficoll-Paque density-gradient centrifugation was used to isolate PBMCs, with at least 6 million per sample. Trizol reagent was used to extract total RNA from the PBMCs, yielding at least 5 micrograms per sample. The percentages of naive CD45RAhigh/CD27high T cells were determined by flow cytometry on a PBMC aliquot from every donor. The library relied on 5' RACE. These reads were obtained on an Illumina HiSeq 2500. A second PCR of roughly 6 to 11 cycles was run with a J-beta primer mix and a sample-barcoded 5' primer. Each TCR beta cDNA molecule received a unique molecular identifier from a template-switch 5' adaptor carrying 12 random nucleotides. Each sample yielded at least 3 million CDR3-containing paired-end reads. First-strand cDNA synthesis was performed from all RNA using the Mint cDNA synthesis kit, with priming by a TRBC-specific oligonucleotide. Following uracil-DNA glycosylase treatment, a first 18-cycle PCR with universal primers M1SS and BC2_uni_R was performed on all cDNA. In the authors' own workflow: Normalization of each sample was performed by random selection of 1 million high-quality reads, each carrying a distinct molecular identifier. Instead of being binned into consensus sequences, reads that shared molecular identifiers were thrown out. MiTCR, set to a Q25 quality threshold and the strictest error-elimination algorithm, was used for CDR3 identification, clonotype clustering and error correction. Lower-bound total TCR beta diversity was estimated with a nonparametric unseen species model using Euler transformation. TCRdb reprocessing: public reads trimmed at Q25 with fastp, clones called with MiXCR, in-frame beta chains kept. Entries are consolidated by CDR3 protein sequence, retaining the most common genes and DNA. The V and J calls were not made by the authors but by TCRdb's processing. This sample gives hundreds of thousands of distinct CDR3 sequences in total; about 61% of them show up just once. The leading ten clones occupy around a quarter of the sample.

The chain couples TRBV10-3 to TRBJ2-1, with 12 bases matching TRBD2. The sequenced sample consisted of blood. The source is a man aged 40-55 years in good health. CDR3 sequence: CAIRDLAGGQNEQFF. Read as DNA, the sequence is TGTGCCATCAGGGACCTAGCGGGGGGGCAGAATGAGCAGTTCTTC.